This T cell receptor (beta chain) was captured by sequencing in a study of CD8+CD57+ T cells in acquired aplastic anemia. Study background: DNA from sorted CD4+ and CD8+ cells averaged around 3 ug. Overall study results and limits: Statistical testing detected no significant gap in CD8+ Simpson's diversity between patients and controls.

CDR3 and TCR beta VDJ profiling relied on a genomic DNA template. MiXCR was run by TCRdb on the reads, yielding one entry per CDR3 protein. The sample has more than 250,000 distinct CDR3 sequences, roughly 50% seen once. Note on this clonotype: Its matching antigen is unknown.

V was shortened by 10 bases and J by 6 bases, with 14 bases between the two germline ends. Germline CDR1 and CDR2: SEHNR and FQNEAQ (reference sequence). This CDR3 comprises 12 residues. This sequence originates from a human donor with severe aplastic anemia or a healthy control (not recorded which). The chain couples TRBV7-9 to TRBJ2-3; D is unresolved. Sequenced input: sorted CD4+, CD8+, or CD8+CD57+ T cells (not recorded which) from PBMCs. The CDR3 sequence is CAISVSLDTQYF. The CDR3 bases are TGTGCCATCAGTGTGAGTTTGGATACGCAGTATTTT.